These T cell receptor beta chains were read from a single sample in a study of blood T cell repertoires in COVID-19. Sequencing used immunoSEQ multiplex PCR; TCRdb keeps in-frame clones, though not all of them. The profile covers around 150,000 clones, with around 74% appearing a single time and roughly 3.1% taken by the ten largest. The sample comprised peripheral blood. These receptor sequences come from a man in his 70s with acute or convalescent COVID-19. Both conserved end residues are part of each CDR3. The D gene is left open where the match is weak. Size is omitted from some rows. Given values are once, few, many or a class for expanded clones.

V gene,clone size,D gene,J gene,CDR3 DNA,CDR3 protein
TRBV5-6,.,.,TRBJ1-4,TGTGCCAGCAGCTTGGTCTCCCGGGTTCAAAATGAAAAACTGTTTTTT,CASSLVSRVQNEKLFF
TRBV6-5,.,.,TRBJ2-1,TGTGCCAGCAGTTCCAGGACAAGAGGTGAGCAGTTCTTC,CASSSRTRGEQFF
TRBV11-3,.,.,TRBJ2-7,TGTGCCAGCAGCTTATCCGTCTACGAGCAGTACTTC,CASSLSVYEQYF
TRBV28,.,TRBD2,TRBJ2-3,TGTGCCAGCAGTTTATACGGGACTAGCGGGAAAGATACGCAGTATTTT,CASSLYGTSGKDTQYF
TRBV7-7,.,.,TRBJ2-3,TGTGCTAGCAGCTTAGCCTTTGCGGGCACGGCAGATACGCAGTATTTT,CASSLAFAGTADTQYF
TRBV2,few,.,TRBJ2-3,TGTGCCAGCAGTGAGTCAATTGTATACCACGGACAGTCGAGCACAGATACGCAGTATTTT,CASSESIVYHGQSSTDTQYF
TRBV7-3,.,TRBD2,TRBJ2-1,TGTGCCAGCAGCTTAGAGCGGGAGGGTGAGCAGTTCTTC,CASSLEREGEQFF
TRBV25-1,.,.,TRBJ1-6,TGTGCCAGCAGTGAATATTTGACCAGAGGACAGAATTCACCCCTCCACTTT,CASSEYLTRGQNSPLHF
TRBV28,.,.,TRBJ1-2,TGTGCCAGCAGAACGTTTCGGGGGGGCGCTAGTGGCTACACCTTC,CASRTFRGGASGYTF
TRBV1,.,.,TRBJ2-7,TGCACCAGCAGCCAAGAGAAACTAGCGGTCTCCTACGAGCAGTACTTC,CTSSQEKLAVSYEQYF
TRBV5-5,.,.,TRBJ1-1,TGTGCCAGCAGCCTGGGGCAGGGCAGATCAAAAGATTCGACTGAAGCTTTCTTT,CASSLGQGRSKDSTEAFF
TRBV6-1,.,.,TRBJ1-6,TGTGCCAGCAGTGAAGACCTGGCAGGGTATGACTTAGGTTCACCCCTCCACTTT,CASSEDLAGYDLGSPLHF
TRBV2,.,TRBD1,TRBJ1-5,TGTGCCAGCAGGGCGGGACAGGGGGGCAATCAGCCCCAGCATTTT,CASRAGQGGNQPQHF
TRBV6-5,.,.,TRBJ2-7,TGTGCCAGCAGTTACGGCCTAGCCTACGAGCAGTACTTC,CASSYGLAYEQYF
TRBV24-1,.,TRBD1,TRBJ1-1,TGTGCCACCAGTGCTCGACAGGGGAGAGCTTTCTTT,CATSARQGRAFF